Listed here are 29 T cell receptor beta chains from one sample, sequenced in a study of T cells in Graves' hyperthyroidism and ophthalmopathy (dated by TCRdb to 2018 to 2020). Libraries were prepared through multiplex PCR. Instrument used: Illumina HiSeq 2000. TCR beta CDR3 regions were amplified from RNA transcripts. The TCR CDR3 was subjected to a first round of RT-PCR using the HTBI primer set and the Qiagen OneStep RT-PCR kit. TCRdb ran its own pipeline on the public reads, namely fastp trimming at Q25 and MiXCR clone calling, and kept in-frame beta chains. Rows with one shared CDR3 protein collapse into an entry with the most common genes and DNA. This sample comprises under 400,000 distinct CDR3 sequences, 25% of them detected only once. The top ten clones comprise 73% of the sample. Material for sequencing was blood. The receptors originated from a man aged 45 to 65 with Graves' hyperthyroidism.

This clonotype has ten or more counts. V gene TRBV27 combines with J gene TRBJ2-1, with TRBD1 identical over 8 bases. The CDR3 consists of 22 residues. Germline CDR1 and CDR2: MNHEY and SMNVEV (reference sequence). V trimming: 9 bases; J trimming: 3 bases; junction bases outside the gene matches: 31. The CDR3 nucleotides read TGTGCCAGTCAGTCCAGCGTATTTTGGACAGGGAATCCCGGCCGACACTACAATGAGCAGTTCTTC. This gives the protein CASQSSVFWTGNPGRHYNEQFF.

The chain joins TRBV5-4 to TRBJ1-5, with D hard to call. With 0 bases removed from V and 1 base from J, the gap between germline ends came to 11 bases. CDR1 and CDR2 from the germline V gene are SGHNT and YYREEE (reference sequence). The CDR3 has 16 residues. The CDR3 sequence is CASSLGGIRSNQPQHF. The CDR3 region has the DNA TGTGCCAGCAGCTTGGGTGGAATTAGAAGCAATCAGCCCCAGCATTTT.

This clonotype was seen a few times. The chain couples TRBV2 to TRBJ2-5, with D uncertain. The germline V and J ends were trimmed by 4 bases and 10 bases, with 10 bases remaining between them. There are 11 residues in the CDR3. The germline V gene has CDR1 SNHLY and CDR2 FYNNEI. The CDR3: CASSAGSFQYF. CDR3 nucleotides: TGTGCCAGCAGTGCCGGGTCTTTCCAGTACTTC.

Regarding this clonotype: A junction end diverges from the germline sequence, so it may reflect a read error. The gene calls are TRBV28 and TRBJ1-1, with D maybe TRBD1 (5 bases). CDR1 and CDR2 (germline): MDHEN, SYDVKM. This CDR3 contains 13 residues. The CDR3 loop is CASRGGNNHAPHF. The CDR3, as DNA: TGTGCCAGCAGGGGGGGGAACAATCATGCCCCGCACTTT. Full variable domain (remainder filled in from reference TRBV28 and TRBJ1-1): DVKVTQSSRYLVKRTGEKVFLECVQDMDHENMFWYRQDPGLGLRLIYFSYDVKMKEKGDIPEGYSVSREKKERFSLILESASTNQTSMYLCASRGGNNHAPHFGQGTRLTVV.

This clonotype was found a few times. The CDR3 DNA reads TGTGCCAGCAGTTCCAGCGGGATTGGGACCGGGGAGCTGTTTTTT. Its protein product is CASSSSGIGTGELFF. The chain employs TRBV6-5 and TRBJ2-2, with 7 bases lining up with TRBD2. The J segment lost 5 bases and the V segment lost 4 bases, leaving 7 bases of the junction unmatched. The CDR3 loop spans 15 amino acids. Germline CDR1 and CDR2: MNHEY and SVGAGI.

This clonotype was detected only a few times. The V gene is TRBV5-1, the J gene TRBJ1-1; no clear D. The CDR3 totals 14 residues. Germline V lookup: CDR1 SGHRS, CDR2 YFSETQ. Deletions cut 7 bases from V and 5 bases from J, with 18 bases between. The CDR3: CASFSDGRKTEAFF. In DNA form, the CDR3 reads TGCGCCAGCTTCTCCGACGGGCGGAAGACTGAAGCTTTCTTT.

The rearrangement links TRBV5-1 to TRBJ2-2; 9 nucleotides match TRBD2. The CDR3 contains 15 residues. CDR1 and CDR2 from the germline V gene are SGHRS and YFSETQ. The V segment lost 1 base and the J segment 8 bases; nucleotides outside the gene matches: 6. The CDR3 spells CASSLSLAGTGELFF. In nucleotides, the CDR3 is TGCGCCAGCAGCTTGAGTCTAGCGGGAACGGGGGAGCTGTTTTTT.

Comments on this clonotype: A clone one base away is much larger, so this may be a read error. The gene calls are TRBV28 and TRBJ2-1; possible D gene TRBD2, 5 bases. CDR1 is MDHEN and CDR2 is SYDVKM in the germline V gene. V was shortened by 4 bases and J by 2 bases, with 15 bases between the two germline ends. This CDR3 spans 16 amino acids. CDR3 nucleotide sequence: TGTGCCAGCAGTTCCCCCGGCGGGTGGGCCTACAATGAGCAGTTCTTC. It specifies CASSSPGGWAYNEQFF. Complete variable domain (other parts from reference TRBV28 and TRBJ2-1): DVKVTQSSRYLVKRTGEKVFLECVQDMDHENMFWYRQDPGLGLRLIYFSYDVKMKEKGDIPEGYSVSREKKERFSLILESASTNQTSMYLCASSSPGGWAYNEQFFGPGTRLTVL.

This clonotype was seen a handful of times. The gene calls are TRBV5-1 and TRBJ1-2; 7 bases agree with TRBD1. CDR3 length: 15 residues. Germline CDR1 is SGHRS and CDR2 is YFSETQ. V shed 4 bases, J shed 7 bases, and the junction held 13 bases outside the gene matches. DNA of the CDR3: TGCGCCAGCAGCGCGGACGGGGACAGCGCCCGTGGCTACACCTTC. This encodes CASSADGDSARGYTF. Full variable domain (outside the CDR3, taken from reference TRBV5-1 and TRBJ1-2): KAGVTQTPRYLIKTRGQQVTLSCSPISGHRSVSWYQQTPGQGLQFLFEYFSETQRNKGNFPGRFSGRQFSNSRSEMNVSTLELGDSALYLCASSADGDSARGYTFGSGTRLTVV.

The chain's CDR3 is CASSIAETEAFF. The CDR3 region has the DNA TGTGCCAGTAGTATAGCGGAAACTGAAGCTTTCTTT. The rearrangement links TRBV19 to TRBJ1-1; D remains ambiguous. V shed 1 base and J shed 5 bases, with 5 bases lying between them. Germline assignment: CDR1 LNHDA and CDR2 SQIVND (reference sequence). The CDR3 extends over 12 amino acids.

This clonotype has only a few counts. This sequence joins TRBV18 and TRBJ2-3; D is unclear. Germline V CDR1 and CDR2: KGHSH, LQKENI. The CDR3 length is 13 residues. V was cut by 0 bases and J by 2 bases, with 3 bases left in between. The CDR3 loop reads CASSPPVTDTQYF. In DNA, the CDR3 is TGTGCCAGCTCACCACCGGTCACAGATACGCAGTATTTT.

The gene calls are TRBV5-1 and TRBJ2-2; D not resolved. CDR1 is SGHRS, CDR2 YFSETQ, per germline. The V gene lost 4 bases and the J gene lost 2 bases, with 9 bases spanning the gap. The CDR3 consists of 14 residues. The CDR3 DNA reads TGCGCCAGCAGCCTGGATCTCAACACCGGGGAGCTGTTTTTT. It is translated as CASSLDLNTGELFF. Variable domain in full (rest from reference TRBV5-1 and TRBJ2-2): KAGVTQTPRYLIKTRGQQVTLSCSPISGHRSVSWYQQTPGQGLQFLFEYFSETQRNKGNFPGRFSGRQFSNSRSEMNVSTLELGDSALYLCASSLDLNTGELFFGEGSRLTVL.

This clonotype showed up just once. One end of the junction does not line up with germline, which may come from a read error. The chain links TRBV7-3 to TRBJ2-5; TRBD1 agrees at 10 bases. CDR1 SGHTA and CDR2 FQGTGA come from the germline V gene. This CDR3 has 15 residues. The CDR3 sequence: CASSQSPGQGETQYF. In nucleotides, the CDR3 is TGCGCCAGCAGCCAATCCCCGGGACAGGGGGAGACCCAGTACTTC.

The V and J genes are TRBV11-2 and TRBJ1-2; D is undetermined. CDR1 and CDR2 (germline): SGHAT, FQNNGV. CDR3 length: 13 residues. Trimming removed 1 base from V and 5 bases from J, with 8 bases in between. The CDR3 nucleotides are TGTGCCAGCAGCTTAGGGGGATTGTATGGCTACACCTTC. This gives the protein CASSLGGLYGYTF.

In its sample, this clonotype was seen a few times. CDR3 protein: CASIISGGRRKKLFF. The DNA for the CDR3 is TGTGCCAGCATCATCTCGGGCGGGCGTAGGAAAAAACTGTTTTTT. V and J are TRBV12-3 or TRBV12-4 and TRBJ1-4; D is ambiguous. V lost 7 bases and J 9 bases, leaving 21 bases between the germline ends. This CDR3 comprises 15 residues.

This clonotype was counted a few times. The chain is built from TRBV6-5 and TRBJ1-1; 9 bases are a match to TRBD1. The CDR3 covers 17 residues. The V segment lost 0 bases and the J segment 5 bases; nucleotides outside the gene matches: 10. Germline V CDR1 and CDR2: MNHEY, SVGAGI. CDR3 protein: CASSYSGQGVWQTEAFF. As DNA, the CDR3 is TGTGCCAGCAGTTACTCGGGACAGGGTGTTTGGCAGACTGAAGCTTTCTTT.

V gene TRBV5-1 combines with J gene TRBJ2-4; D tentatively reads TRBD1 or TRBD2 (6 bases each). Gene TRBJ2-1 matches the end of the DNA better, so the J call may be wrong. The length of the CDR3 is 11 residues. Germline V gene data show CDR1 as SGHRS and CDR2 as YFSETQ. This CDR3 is CASSRGRVQFF. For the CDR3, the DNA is TGCGCCAGCAGTCGGGGGCGGGTTCAGTTCTTC.

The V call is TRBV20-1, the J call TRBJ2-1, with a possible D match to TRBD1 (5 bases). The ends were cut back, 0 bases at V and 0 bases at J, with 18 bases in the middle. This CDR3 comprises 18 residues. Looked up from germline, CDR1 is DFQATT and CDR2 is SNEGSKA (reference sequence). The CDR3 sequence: CSAREGPSSFSSYNEQFF. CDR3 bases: TGCAGTGCTAGAGAGGGGCCCTCTTCATTCAGCTCCTACAATGAGCAGTTCTTC.

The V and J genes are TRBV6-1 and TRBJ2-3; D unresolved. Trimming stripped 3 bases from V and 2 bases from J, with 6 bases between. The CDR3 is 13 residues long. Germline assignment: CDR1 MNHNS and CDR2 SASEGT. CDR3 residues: CASSDLYTDTQYF. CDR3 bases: TGTGCCAGCAGTGACCTATACACAGATACGCAGTATTTT.

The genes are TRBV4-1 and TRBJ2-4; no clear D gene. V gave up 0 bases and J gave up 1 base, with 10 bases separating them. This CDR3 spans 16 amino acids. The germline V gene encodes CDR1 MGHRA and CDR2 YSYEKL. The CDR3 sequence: CASSQDYVSAKNIQYF. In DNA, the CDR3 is TGCGCCAGCAGCCAAGATTATGTTAGCGCCAAAAACATTCAGTACTTC.

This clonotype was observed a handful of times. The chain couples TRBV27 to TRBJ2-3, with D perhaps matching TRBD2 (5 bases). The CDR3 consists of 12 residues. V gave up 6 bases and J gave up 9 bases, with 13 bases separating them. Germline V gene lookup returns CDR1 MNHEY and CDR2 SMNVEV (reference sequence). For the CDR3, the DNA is TGTGCCAGCAGGTCCCGCGCTAGCACGCAGTATTTT. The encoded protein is CASRSRASTQYF.

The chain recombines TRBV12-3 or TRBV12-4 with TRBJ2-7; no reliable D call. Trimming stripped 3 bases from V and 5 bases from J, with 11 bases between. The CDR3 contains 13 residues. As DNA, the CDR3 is TGTGCCAGCAGTTTGGCCCAGTCCCACGAGCAGTACTTC. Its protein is CASSLAQSHEQYF.

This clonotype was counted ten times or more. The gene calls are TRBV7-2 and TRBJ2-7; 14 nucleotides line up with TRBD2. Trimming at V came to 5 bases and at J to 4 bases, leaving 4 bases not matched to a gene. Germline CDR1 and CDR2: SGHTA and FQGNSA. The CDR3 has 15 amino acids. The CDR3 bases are TGTGCCAGCAGCACCCGGACTAGCGGGAGGTACGAGCAGTACTTC. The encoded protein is CASSTRTSGRYEQYF.

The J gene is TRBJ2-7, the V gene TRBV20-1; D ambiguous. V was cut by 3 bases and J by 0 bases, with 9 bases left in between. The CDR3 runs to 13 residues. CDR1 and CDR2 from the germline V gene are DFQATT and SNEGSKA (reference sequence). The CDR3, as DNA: TGCAGTGCTAGGCGACTCCTCTCCTACGAGCAGTACTTC. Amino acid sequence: CSARRLLSYEQYF.

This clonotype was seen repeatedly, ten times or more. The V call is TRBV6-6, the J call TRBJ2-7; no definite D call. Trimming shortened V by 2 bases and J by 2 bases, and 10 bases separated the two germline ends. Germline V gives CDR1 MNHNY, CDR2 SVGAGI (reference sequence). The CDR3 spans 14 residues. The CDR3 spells CASSYTARAYEQYF. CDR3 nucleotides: TGTGCCAGCAGTTACACGGCAAGGGCCTACGAGCAGTACTTC.

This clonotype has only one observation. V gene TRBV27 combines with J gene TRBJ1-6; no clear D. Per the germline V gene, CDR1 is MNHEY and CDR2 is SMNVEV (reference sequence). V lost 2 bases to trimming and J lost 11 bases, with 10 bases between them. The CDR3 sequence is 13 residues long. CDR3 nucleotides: TGTGCCAGCAGTTTAAGTAGTCCCGCACCCCTCCACTTT. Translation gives CASSLSSPAPLHF.

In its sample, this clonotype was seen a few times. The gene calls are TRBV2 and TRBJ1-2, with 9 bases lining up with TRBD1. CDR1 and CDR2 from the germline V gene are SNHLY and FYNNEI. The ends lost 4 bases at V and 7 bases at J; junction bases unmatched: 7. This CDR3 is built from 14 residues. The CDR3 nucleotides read TGTGCCAGCAGTGCTCCAACAGGGGGCGGTGGCTACACCTTC. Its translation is CASSAPTGGGGYTF. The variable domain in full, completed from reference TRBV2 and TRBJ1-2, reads EPEVTQTPSHQVTQMGQEVILRCVPISNHLYFYWYRQILGQKVEFLVSFYNNEISEKSEIFDDQFSVERPDGSNFTLKIRSTKLEDSAMYFCASSAPTGGGGYTFGSGTRLTVV.

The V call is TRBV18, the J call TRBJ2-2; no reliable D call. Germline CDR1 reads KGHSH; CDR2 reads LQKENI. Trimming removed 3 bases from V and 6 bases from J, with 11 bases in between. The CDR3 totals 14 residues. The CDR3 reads CASSPPVIAGELFF. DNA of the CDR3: TGTGCCAGCTCACCCCCGGTGATTGCCGGGGAGCTGTTTTTT.

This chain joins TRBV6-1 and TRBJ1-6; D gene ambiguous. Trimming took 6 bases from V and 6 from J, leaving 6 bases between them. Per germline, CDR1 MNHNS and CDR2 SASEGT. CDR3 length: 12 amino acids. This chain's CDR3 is CASRDGNSPLHF. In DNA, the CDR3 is TGTGCCAGCAGGGACGGTAATTCACCCCTCCACTTT.